This TCR beta chain derives from a study of control samples from healthy donors and cancer patients. Germline CDR1 is MNHEY and CDR2 is SVGAGI. V dropped 7 bases and J dropped 3; count of bases not matched to a gene: 7. The CDR3 is 14 amino acids. The repertoire was sequenced with immunoSEQ multiplex PCR; TCRdb's copy has only in-frame clones and lacks some. Of about 69,000 clones in the sample, roughly 86% were seen once. Specimen: PBMCs. V usage is TRBV6-5 and J usage is TRBJ2-3; 7 positions match TRBD2. This receptor was identified in a man in his fifties or sixties with lung cancer. CDR3 sequence: CASMIPGGTDTQYF. The CDR3 DNA reads TGTGCCAGCATGATCCCCGGGGGGACAGATACGCAGTATTTT.